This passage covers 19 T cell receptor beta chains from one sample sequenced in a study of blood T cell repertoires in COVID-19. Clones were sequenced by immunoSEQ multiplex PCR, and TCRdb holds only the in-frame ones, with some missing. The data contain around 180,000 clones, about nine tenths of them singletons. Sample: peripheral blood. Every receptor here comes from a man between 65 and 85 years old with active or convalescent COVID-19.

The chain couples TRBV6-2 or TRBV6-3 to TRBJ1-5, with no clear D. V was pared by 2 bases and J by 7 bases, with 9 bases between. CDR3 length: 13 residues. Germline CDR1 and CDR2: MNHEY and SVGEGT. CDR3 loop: CASSYTNGQPQHF. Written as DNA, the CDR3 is TGTGCCAGCAGTTACACGAACGGGCAGCCCCAGCATTTT.

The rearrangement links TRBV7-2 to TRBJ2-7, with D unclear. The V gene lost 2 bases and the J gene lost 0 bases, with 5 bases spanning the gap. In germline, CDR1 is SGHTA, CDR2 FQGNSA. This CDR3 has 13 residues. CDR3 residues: CASSLQISYEQYF. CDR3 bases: TGTGCCAGCAGCTTACAGATCTCCTACGAGCAGTACTTC.

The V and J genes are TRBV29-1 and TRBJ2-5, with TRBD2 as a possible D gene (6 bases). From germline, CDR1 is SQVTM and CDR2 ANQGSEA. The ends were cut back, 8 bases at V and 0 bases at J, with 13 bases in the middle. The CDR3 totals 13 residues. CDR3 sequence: CSTPGLNQETQYF. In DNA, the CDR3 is TGCAGCACCCCGGGACTCAACCAAGAGACCCAGTACTTC.

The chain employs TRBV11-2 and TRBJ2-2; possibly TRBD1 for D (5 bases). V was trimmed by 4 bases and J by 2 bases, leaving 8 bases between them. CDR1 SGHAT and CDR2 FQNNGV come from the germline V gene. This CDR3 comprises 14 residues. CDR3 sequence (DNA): TGTGCCAGCAGCTCGCGGACAAACACCGGGGAGCTGTTTTTT. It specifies CASSSRTNTGELFF.

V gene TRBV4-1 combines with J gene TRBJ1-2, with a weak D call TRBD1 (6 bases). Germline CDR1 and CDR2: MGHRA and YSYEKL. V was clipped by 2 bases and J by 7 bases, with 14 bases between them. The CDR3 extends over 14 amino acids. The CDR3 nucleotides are TGCGCCAGCAGCCAAAATGGGGGCTCGAGTGGCTACACCTTC. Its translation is CASSQNGGSSGYTF.

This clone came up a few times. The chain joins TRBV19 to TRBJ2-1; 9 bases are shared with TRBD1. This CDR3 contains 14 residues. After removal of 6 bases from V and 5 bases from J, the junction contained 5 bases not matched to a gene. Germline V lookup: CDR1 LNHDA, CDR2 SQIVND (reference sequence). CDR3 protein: CASRSRTGDNEQFF. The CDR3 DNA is TGTGCCAGTAGATCACGGACAGGGGACAATGAGCAGTTCTTC. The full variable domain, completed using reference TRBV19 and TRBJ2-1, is DGGITQSPKYLFRKEGQNVTLSCEQNLNHDAMYWYRQDPGQGLRLIYYSQIVNDFQKGDIAEGYSVSREKKESFPLTVTSAQKNPTAFYLCASRSRTGDNEQFFGPGTRLTVL.

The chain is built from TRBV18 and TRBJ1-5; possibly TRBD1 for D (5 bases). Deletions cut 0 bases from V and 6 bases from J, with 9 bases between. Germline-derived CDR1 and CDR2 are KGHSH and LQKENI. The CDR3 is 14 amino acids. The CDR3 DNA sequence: TGTGCCAGCTCACCACCGGGCAGGGCTCAGCCCCAGCATTTT. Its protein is CASSPPGRAQPQHF.

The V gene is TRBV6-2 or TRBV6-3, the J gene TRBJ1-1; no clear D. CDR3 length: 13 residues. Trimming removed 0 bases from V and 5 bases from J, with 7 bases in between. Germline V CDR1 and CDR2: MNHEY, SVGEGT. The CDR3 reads CASSYSVGTEAFF. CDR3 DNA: TGTGCCAGCAGTTACTCAGTCGGGACTGAAGCTTTCTTT.

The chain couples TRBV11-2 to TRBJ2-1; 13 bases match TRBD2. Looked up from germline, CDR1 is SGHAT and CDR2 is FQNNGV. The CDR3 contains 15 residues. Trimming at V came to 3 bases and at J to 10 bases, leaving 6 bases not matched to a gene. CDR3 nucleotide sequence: TGTGCCAGCAGCTTCGGACTAGCGGGAGATGGGGAGCAGTTCTTC. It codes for CASSFGLAGDGEQFF.

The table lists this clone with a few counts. CDR3 nucleotide sequence: TGTGCCAGCAGCCAACTCCCGACAGGGGCTACGTTTGGGGCTTTCTTT. Translating gives CASSQLPTGATFGAFF. The chain has TRBV3-1 (or the pseudogene TRBV3-2) and TRBJ1-1, with 8 bases lining up with TRBD1. V dropped 2 bases and J dropped 11; count of bases not matched to a gene: 16. Germline V gene sequence: CDR1 LGHDT, CDR2 YNNKEL (reference sequence). The CDR3 sequence is 16 residues long.

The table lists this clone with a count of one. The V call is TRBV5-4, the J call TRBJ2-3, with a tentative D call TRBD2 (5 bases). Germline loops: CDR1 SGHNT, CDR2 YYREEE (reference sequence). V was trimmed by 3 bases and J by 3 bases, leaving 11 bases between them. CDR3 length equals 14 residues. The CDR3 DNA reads TGTGCCAGCAGCTCTAGAGGAGGAACAGATACGCAGTATTTT. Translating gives CASSSRGGTDTQYF.

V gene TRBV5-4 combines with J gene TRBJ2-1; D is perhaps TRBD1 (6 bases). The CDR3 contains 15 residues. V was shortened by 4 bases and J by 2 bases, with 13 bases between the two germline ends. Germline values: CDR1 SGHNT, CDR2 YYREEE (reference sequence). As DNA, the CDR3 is TGTGCCAGCAGCAAGGGACAAGCAGCCTACAATGAGCAGTTCTTC. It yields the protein CASSKGQAAYNEQFF.

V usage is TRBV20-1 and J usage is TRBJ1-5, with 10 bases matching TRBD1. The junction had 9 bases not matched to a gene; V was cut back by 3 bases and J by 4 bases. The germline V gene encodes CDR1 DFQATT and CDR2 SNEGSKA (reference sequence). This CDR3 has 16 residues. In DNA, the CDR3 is TGCAGTGCTAGTCCCAGGGGGGACAGGGGAAATCAGCCCCAGCATTTT. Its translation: CSASPRGDRGNQPQHF.

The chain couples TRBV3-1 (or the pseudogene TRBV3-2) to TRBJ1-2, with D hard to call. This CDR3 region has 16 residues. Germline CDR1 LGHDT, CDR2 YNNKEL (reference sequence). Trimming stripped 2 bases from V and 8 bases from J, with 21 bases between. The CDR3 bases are TGTGCCAGCAGCCAACGGTCGACACAGACCCTTCGCGGCTACACCTTC. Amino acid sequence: CASSQRSTQTLRGYTF.

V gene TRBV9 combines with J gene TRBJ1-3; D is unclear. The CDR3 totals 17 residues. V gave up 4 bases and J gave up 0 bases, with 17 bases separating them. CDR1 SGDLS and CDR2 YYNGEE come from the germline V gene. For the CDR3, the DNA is TGTGCCAGCAGCCCTCGGTTGGCAGGCCACTCTGGAAACACCATATATTTT. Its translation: CASSPRLAGHSGNTIYF.

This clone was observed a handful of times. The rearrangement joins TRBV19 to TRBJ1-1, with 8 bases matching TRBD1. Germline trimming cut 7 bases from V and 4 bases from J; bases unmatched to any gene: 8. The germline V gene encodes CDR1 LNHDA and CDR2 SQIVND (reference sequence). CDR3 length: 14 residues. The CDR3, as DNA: TGTGCCAGTAAGGACAGGGAACGGGGCACTGAAGCTTTCTTT. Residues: CASKDRERGTEAFF.

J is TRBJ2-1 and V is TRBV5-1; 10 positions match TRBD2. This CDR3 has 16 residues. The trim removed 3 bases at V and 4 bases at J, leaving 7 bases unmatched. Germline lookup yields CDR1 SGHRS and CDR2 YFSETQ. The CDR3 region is CASSSRSGGAYNEQFF. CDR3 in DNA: TGCGCCAGCAGCTCCCGGAGCGGGGGGGCGTACAATGAGCAGTTCTTC.

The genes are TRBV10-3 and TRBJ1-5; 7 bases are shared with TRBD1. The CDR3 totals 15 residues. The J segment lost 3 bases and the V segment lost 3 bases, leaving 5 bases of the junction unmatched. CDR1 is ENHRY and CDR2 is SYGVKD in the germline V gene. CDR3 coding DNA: TGTGCCATCAGTGAACGGCAGGGGGACAATCAGCCCCAGCATTTT. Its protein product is CAISERQGDNQPQHF.

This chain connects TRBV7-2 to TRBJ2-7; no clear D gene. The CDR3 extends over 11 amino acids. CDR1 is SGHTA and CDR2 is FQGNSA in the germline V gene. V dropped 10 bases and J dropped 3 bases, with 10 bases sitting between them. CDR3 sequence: CATGGVYEQYF. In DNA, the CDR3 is TGTGCCACGGGTGGCGTCTACGAGCAGTACTTC.